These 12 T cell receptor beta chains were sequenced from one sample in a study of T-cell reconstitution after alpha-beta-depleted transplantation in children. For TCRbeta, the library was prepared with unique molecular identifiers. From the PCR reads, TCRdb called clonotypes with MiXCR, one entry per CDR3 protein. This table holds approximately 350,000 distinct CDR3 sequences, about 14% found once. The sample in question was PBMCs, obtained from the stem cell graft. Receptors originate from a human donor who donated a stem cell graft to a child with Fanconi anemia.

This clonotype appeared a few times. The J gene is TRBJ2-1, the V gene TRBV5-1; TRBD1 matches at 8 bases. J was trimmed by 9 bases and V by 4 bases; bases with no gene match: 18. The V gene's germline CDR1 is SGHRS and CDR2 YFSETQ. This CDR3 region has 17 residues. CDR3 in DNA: TGCGCCAGCAGCCGCTATTTCAGGGGGCCGATGATCAGTGAGCAGTTCTTC. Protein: CASSRYFRGPMISEQFF.

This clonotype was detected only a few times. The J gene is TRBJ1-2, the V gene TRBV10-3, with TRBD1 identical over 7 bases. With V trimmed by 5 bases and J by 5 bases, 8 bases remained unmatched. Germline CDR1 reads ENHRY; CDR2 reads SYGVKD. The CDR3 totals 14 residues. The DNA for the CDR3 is TGTGCCATCAGTTTGACAGGGAAAGAATATGGCTACACCTTC. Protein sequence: CAISLTGKEYGYTF.

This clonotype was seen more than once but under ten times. The DNA for the CDR3 is TGTGCCAGCAGCTTATTGCAGGGAACAACTAATGAAAAACTGTTTTTT. It codes for CASSLLQGTTNEKLFF. The rearrangement links TRBV7-8 to TRBJ1-4; D is possibly TRBD1 (5 bases). Deletions cut 2 bases from V and 0 bases from J, with 10 bases between. CDR1 SGHVS and CDR2 FQNEAQ come from the germline V gene. This CDR3 is built from 16 residues.

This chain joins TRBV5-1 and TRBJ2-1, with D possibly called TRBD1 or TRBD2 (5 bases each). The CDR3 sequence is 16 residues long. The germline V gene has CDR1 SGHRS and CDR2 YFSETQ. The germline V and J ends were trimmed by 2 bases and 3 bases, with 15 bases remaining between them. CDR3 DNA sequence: TGCGCCAGCAGCTTTGATCGAGGGGTCTTCTACAATGAGCAGTTCTTC. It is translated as CASSFDRGVFYNEQFF.

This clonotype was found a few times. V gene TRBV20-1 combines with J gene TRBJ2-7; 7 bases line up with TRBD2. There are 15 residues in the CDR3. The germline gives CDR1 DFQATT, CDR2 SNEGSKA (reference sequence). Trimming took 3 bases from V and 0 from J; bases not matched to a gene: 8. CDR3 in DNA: TGCAGTGCTAGTCGTGGGACTACCAGCTCCTACGAGCAGTACTTC. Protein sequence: CSASRGTTSSYEQYF.

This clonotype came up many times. The CDR3 DNA reads as TGTGCCAGCAGTTCCTATTGGGGAACTGAAGCTTTCTTT. It is translated as CASSSYWGTEAFF. The J gene is TRBJ1-1, the V gene TRBV28; D is ambiguous. Germline V gene sequence: CDR1 MDHEN, CDR2 SYDVKM. V was cut by 4 bases and J by 5 bases, with 11 bases left in between. This CDR3 spans 13 amino acids.

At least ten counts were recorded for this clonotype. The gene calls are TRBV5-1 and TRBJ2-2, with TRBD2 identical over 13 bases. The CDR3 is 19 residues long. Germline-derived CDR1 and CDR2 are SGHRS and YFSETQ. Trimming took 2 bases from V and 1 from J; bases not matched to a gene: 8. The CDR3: CASSFGLAGALGNTGELFF. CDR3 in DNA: TGCGCCAGCAGCTTTGGACTAGCGGGGGCTTTAGGGAACACCGGGGAGCTGTTTTTT.

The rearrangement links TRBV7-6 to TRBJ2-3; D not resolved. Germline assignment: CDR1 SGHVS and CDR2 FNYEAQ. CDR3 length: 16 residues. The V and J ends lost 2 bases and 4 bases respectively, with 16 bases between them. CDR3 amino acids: CASSLYIVSLPDTQYF. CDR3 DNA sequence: TGTGCCAGCAGCTTATACATAGTATCTCTGCCAGATACGCAGTATTTT.

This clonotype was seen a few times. CDR3 in amino acids: CASSYLPRGLGDEQFF. The DNA of the CDR3 is TGTGCCAGCAGCTACTTACCCAGGGGGCTAGGCGATGAGCAGTTCTTC. The chain joins TRBV7-6 to TRBJ2-1; TRBD1 matches at 8 bases. V lost 4 bases, J lost 8 bases, and 13 bases stayed unmatched. Germline lookup yields CDR1 SGHVS and CDR2 FNYEAQ. This CDR3 comprises 16 residues.

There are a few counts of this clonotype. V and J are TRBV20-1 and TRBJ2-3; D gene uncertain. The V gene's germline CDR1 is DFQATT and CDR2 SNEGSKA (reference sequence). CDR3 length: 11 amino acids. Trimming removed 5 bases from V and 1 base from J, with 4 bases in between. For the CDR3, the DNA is TGCAGTGCTGAGGGCACAGATACGCAGTATTTT. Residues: CSAEGTDTQYF.

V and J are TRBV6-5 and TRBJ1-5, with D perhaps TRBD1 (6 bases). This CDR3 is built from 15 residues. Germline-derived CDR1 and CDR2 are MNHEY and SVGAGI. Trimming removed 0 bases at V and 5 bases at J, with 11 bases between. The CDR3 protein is CASSYSRGGHQPQHF. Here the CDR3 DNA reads TGTGCCAGCAGTTACTCCCGAGGGGGGCATCAGCCCCAGCATTTT.

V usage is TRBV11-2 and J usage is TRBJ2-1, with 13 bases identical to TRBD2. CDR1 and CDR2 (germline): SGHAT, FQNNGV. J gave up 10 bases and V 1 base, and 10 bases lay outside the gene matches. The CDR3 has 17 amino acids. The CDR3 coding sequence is TGTGCCAGCAGCTTAGTCGAGACTAGCGGGAGGCCCCAAGAGCAGTTCTTC. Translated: CASSLVETSGRPQEQFF.